The 10 T cell receptor beta chains below come from one sample, sequenced in a study of blood T cell repertoires in COVID-19. The protocol was immunoSEQ multiplex PCR, while the TCRdb copy is restricted to in-frame clones and leaves out a portion. The sample carries about 23,000 clones, around 90% recorded once. The source material was peripheral blood. These receptors originate from a woman over 75 with active COVID-19.

The count of this clone is one. V and J are TRBV20-1 and TRBJ1-5, with TRBD1 as a possible D gene (5 bases). Trimming shortened V by 7 bases and J by 7 bases, and 11 bases separated the two germline ends. Germline V gene lookup returns CDR1 DFQATT and CDR2 SNEGSKA (reference sequence). The CDR3 spans 11 residues. Here the CDR3 reads CSVGRGQPQHF. CDR3 in DNA: TGCAGTGTGGGGAGGGGCCAGCCCCAGCATTTT.

Written as DNA, the CDR3 is TGTGCCAGCAGCCAAGACCGGGAGGGACGATGCACTGAAGCTTTCTTT. Encoded protein: CASSQDREGRCTEAFF. This sequence joins TRBV14 and TRBJ1-1; tentatively, D is TRBD1 (5 bases). Germline V CDR1 and CDR2: SGHDN, FVKESK. This CDR3 is built from 16 residues. V was shortened by 0 bases and J by 4 bases, with 15 bases between the two germline ends.

The rearrangement joins TRBV9 to TRBJ1-2; 9 bases fit TRBD1. J gave up 8 bases and V 4 bases, and 3 bases lay outside the gene matches. The CDR3 totals 12 residues. Germline lookup yields CDR1 SGDLS and CDR2 YYNGEE. This CDR3 is CASSKDRGGYTF. CDR3 sequence (DNA): TGTGCCAGCAGCAAGGACAGGGGCGGCTACACCTTC.

The chain joins TRBV5-4 to TRBJ2-2; unclear D gene. V was cut by 0 bases and J by 0 bases, with 6 bases left in between. CDR1 and CDR2 (germline): SGHNT, YYREEE (reference sequence). The CDR3 runs to 15 residues. CDR3 bases: TGTGCCAGCAGCTTGGCCACAACGAACACCGGGGAGCTGTTTTTT. Amino acids: CASSLATTNTGELFF.

This clone was seen a single time. V is TRBV20-1 and J is TRBJ2-2; 7 bases line up with TRBD1. Germline V CDR1 and CDR2: DFQATT, SNEGSKA (reference sequence). This CDR3 contains 14 residues. V trimming: 3 bases; J trimming: 5 bases; junction bases outside the gene matches: 6. In nucleotides, the CDR3 is TGCAGTGCTAGTCAGGGGGTGGGGACCGGGGAGCTGTTTTTT. Its protein product is CSASQGVGTGELFF.

The chain combines TRBV7-8 with TRBJ2-1, with 12 positions matching TRBD2. Germline values: CDR1 SGHVS, CDR2 FQNEAQ. Germline trimming cut 2 bases from V and 0 bases from J; bases unmatched to any gene: 8. There are 19 residues in the CDR3. This chain's CDR3 is CASSLTGTSGLSSYNEQFF. The CDR3 bases are TGTGCCAGCAGCTTAACCGGGACTAGCGGGTTGAGCTCCTACAATGAGCAGTTCTTC.

Written as DNA, the CDR3 is TGTGCCAGCAGCCTAGGACATCAGAACACTGAAGCTTTCTTT. It is translated as CASSLGHQNTEAFF. The rearrangement joins TRBV7-9 to TRBJ1-1; maybe TRBD1 (5 bases). Germline assignment: CDR1 SEHNR and CDR2 FQNEAQ (reference sequence). There are 14 residues in the CDR3. V was pared by 5 bases and J by 1 base, with 11 bases between.

V is TRBV6-5 and J is TRBJ2-1, with 7 positions matching TRBD2. V lost 7 bases to trimming and J lost 6 bases; unmatched junction nucleotides: 12. Germline CDR1 MNHEY, CDR2 SVGAGI. There are 15 residues in the CDR3. The DNA for the CDR3 is TGTGCCAGCACCCCGGGGGACGGACTAGGCAATGAGCAGTTCTTC. It translates to CASTPGDGLGNEQFF.

This sequence joins TRBV9 and TRBJ1-1; a possible D gene is TRBD1 (6 bases). Germline V gene lookup returns CDR1 SGDLS and CDR2 YYNGEE. The CDR3 contains 15 residues. The V end lost 0 bases, the J end lost 5 bases, and 14 bases lay between the germline ends. CDR3 protein: CASSVAPQGWTEAFF. The DNA for the CDR3 is TGTGCCAGCAGCGTAGCTCCCCAGGGGTGGACTGAAGCTTTCTTT.

This chain connects TRBV10-3 to TRBJ2-2; D is uncertain. V was cut by 8 bases and J by 0 bases, with 10 bases left in between. The CDR3 runs to 14 residues. Germline CDR1 is ENHRY and CDR2 is SYGVKD. CDR3 bases: TGTGCCATCTCTGACACAACGAACACCGGGGAGCTGTTTTTT. Translation: CAISDTTNTGELFF.